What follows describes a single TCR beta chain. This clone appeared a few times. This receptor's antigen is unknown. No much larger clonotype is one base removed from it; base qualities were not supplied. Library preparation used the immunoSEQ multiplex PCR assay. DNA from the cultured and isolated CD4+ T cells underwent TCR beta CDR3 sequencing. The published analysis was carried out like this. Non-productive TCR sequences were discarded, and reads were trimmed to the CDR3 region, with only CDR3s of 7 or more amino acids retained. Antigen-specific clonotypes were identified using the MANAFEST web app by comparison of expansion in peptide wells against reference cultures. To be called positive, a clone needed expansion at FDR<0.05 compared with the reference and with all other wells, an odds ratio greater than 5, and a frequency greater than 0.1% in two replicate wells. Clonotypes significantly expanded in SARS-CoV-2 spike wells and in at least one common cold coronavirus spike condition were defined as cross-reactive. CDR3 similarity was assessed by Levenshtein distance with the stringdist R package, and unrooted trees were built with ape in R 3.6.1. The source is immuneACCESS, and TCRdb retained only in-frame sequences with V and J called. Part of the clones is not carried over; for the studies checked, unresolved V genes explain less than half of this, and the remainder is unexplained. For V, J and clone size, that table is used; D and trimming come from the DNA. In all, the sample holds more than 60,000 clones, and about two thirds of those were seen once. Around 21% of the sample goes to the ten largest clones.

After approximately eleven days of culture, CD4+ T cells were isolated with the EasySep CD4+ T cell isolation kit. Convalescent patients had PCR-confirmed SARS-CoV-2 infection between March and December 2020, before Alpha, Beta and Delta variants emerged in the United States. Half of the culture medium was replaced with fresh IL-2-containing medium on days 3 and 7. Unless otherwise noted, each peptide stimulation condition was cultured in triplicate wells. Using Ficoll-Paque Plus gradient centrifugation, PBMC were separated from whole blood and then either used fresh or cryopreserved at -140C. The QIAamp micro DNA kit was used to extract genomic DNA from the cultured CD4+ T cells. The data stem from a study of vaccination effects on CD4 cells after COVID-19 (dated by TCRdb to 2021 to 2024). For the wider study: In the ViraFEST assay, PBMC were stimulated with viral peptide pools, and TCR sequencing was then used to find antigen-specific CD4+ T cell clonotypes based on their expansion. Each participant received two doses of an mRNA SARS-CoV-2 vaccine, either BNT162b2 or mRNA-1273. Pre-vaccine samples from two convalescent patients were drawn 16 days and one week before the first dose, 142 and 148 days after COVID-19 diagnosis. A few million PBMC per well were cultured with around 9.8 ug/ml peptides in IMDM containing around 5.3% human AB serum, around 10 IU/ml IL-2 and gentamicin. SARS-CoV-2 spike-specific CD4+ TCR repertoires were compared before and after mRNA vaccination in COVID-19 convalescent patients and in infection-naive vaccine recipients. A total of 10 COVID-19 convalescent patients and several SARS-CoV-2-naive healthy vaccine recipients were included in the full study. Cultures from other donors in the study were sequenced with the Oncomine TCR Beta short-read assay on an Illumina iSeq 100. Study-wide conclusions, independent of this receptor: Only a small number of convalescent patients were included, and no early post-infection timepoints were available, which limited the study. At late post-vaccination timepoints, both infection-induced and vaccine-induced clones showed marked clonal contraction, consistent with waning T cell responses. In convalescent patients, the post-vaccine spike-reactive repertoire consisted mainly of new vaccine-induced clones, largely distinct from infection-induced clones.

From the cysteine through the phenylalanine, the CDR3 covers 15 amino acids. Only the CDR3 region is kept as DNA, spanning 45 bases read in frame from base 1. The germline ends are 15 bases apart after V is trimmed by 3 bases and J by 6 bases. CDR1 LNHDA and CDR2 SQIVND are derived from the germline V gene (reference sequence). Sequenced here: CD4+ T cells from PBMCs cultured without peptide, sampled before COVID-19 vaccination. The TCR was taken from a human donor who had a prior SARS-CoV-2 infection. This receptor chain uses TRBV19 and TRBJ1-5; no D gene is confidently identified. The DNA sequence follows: TGTGCCAGTAGTATTCAGGCCCCTCAGAGTCAGCCCCAGCATTTT. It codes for CASSIQAPQSQPQHF.